This T cell receptor (beta chain) was profiled in a study of metastatic and nonmetastatic thyroid tumors. The overall study: Blood and tumor or nodule tissue repertoires from malignant and benign thyroid patients were compared. Broader study findings: Within blood and tumor, benign nodules reportedly had significantly lower TCR beta diversity than malignant thyroid tumors did.

Patients underwent thyroid surgery, and none had received any treatment before it. This CDR3 has 18 residues. Trimming took 1 base from V and 3 from J, leaving 21 bases between them. In germline, CDR1 is LGHDT, CDR2 YNNKEL (reference sequence). Points on this clone: Antigen specificity is unknown.

TCRdb reanalyzed the PCR reads with MiXCR. The table records about 18,000 clones, 30% to 40% of them present only once. Sequenced material: tumor tissue. The J gene is TRBJ1-2, the V gene TRBV3-1; a possible D gene is TRBD1 (5 bases). The TCR originated in a male donor with papillary thyroid cancer or a benign thyroid nodule (not recorded which). Some clones in this sample may be carry-over from other donors' samples. The CDR3 region has the DNA TGTGCCAGCAGCCAAGGTAAGGACATGTACCCTTTCGACTATGGCTACACCTTC. Amino acid sequence: CASSQGKDMYPFDYGYTF.